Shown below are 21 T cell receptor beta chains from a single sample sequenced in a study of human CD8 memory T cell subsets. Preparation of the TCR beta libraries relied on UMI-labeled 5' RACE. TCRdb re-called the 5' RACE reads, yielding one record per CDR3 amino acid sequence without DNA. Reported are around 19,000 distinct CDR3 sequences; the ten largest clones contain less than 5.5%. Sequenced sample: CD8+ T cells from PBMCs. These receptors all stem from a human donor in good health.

The chain's CDR3 is CASSPSSARSLETQYF. This rearrangement joins TRBV27 to TRBJ2-5; TCRdb gives TRBD2 as the D gene, but with no DNA this cannot be confirmed. CDR3 size: 16 residues. CDR1 and CDR2 (germline): MNHEY, SMNVEV (reference sequence).

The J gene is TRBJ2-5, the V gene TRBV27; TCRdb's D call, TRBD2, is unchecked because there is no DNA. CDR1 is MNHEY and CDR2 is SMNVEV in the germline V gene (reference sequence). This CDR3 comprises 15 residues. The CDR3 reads CASMIAGGFGETQYF.

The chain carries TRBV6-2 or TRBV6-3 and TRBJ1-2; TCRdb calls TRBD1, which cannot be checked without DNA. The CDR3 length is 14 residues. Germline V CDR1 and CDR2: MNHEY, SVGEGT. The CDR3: CASSTGQFNYGYTF.

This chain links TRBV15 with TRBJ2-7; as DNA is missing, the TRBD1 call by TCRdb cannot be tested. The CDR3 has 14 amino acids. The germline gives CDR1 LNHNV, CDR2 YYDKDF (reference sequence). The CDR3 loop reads CATSADRESNEQYF.

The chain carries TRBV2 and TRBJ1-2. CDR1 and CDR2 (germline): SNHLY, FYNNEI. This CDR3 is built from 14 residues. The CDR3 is CASSEAGGLYGYTF.

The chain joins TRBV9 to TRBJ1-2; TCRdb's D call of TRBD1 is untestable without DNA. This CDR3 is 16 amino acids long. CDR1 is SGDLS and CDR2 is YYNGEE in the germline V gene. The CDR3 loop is CASSEPRTGIVYGYTF.

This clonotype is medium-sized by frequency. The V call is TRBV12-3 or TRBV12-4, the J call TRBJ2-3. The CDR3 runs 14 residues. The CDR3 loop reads CASSPTVTTDTQYF.

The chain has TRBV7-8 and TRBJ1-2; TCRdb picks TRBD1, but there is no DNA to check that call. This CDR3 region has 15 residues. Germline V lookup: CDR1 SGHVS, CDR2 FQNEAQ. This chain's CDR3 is CASSFEPDSHYGYTF. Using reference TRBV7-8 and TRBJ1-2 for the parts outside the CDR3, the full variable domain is GAGVSQSPRYKVAKRGQDVALRCDPISGHVSLFWYQQALGQGPEFLTYFQNEAQLDKSGLPSDRFFAERPEGSVSTLKIQRTQQEDSAVYLCASSFEPDSHYGYTFGSGTRLTVV.

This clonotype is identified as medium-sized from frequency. CDR3: CASSIAAIGNTEAFF. V usage is TRBV19 and J usage is TRBJ1-1. The V gene's germline CDR1 is LNHDA and CDR2 SQIVND (reference sequence). The CDR3 sequence is 15 residues long.

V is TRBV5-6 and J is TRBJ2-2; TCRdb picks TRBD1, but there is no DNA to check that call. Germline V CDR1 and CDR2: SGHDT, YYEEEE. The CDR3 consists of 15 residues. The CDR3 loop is CASSLQTGNTGELFF.

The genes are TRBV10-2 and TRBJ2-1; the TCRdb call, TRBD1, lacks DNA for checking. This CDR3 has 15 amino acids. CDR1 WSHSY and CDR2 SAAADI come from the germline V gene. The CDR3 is CASSSDRDPYNEQFF.

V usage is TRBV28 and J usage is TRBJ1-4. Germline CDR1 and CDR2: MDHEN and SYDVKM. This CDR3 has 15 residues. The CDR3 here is CASSVRGGVNEKLFF.

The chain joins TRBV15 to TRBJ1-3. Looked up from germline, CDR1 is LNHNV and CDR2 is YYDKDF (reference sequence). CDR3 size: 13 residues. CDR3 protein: CATSSRRGNTIYF.

The CDR3 is CAWSVSYEQYF. The chain combines TRBV30 with TRBJ2-7. The CDR3 runs to 11 residues. CDR1 GTSNPN and CDR2 SVGIG come from the germline V gene (reference sequence).

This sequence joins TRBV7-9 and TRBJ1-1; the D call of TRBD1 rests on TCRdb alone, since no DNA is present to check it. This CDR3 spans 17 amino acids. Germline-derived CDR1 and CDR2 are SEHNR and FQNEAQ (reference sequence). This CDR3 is CASSPPGQTNLNTEAFF.

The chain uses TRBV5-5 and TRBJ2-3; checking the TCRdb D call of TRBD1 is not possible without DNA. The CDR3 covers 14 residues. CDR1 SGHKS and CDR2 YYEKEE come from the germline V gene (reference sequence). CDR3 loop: CASSLRGDTDTQYF.

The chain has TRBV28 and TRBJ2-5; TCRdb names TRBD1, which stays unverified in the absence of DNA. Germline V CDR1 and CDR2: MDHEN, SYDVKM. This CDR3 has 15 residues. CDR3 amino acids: CASSLPLGAVETQYF. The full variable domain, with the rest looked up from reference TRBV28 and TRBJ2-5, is DVKVTQSSRYLVKRTGEKVFLECVQDMDHENMFWYRQDPGLGLRLIYFSYDVKMKEKGDIPEGYSVSREKKERFSLILESASTNQTSMYLCASSLPLGAVETQYFGPGTRLLVL.

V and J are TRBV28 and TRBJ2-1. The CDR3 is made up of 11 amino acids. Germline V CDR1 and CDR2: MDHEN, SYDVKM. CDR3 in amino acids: CATFRYNEQFF.

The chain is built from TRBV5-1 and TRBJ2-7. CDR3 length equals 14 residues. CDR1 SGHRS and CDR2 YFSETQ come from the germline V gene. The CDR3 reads CASSSSLGNYEQYF.

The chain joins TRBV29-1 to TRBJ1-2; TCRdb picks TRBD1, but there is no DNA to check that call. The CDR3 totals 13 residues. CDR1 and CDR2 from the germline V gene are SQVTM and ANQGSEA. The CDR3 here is CSGLTGGEYGYTF.

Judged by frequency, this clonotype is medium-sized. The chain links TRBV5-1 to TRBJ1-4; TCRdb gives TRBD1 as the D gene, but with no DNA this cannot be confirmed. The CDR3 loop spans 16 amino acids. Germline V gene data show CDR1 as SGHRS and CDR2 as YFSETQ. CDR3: CASSLSLGRGNEKLFF.